One sample yielded the 8 T cell receptor beta chains listed below, sequenced in a study of cytomegalovirus exposure and HLA in healthy donors. With 60 Vbeta and 13 Jbeta primers, the PCR was carried out. Profiled with immunoSEQ multiplex PCR; TCRdb holds only in-frame clones, not every one. This sample has over 75,000 clones, with roughly 80% found just once. Sequencing was carried out using PBMCs. The receptors were gathered from a man aged 50 to 60 in good health and CMV-seropositive.

The gene calls are TRBV4-2 and TRBJ2-1, with TRBD2 identical over 8 bases. The trim removed 1 base at V and 3 bases at J, leaving 8 bases unmatched. The CDR3 extends over 17 amino acids. In germline, CDR1 is LGHNA, CDR2 YNFKEQ. The CDR3 protein is CASSQVKSGGVYNEQFF. The CDR3 DNA reads as TGTGCCAGCAGCCAAGTAAAGAGCGGGGGAGTCTACAATGAGCAGTTCTTC.

The chain links TRBV6-5 to TRBJ1-2, with no clear D. CDR1 and CDR2 (germline): MNHEY, SVGAGI. V lost 5 bases, J lost 6 bases, and 13 bases lay in between. The CDR3 spans 13 residues. The CDR3 DNA reads as TGTGCCAGCAGTAATCGGAGGGATGATGGCTACACCTTC. Amino acids: CASSNRRDDGYTF.

This sequence joins TRBV4-1 and TRBJ1-5; D unclear. The CDR3 totals 16 residues. CDR1 MGHRA and CDR2 YSYEKL come from the germline V gene. V lost 1 base to trimming and J lost 0 bases, with 10 bases between them. The CDR3 is CASSQARGNSNQPQHF. The CDR3 DNA follows: TGCGCCAGCAGCCAAGCCCGGGGAAATAGCAATCAGCCCCAGCATTTT.

V is TRBV5-8 and J is TRBJ2-5; perhaps TRBD1 as D (5 bases). The CDR3 consists of 15 residues. Between the trimmed V and J ends, which lost 0 bases and 2 bases, there was a span of 11 bases. Germline V gives CDR1 SGHTS, CDR2 YDEGEE. The chain's CDR3 is CASSLGGTFQETQYF. CDR3 DNA: TGTGCCAGCAGCTTGGGGGGCACGTTTCAAGAGACCCAGTACTTC.

This chain uses TRBV2 with TRBJ2-3, with D possibly TRBD2 on 7 matching bases. The CDR3 is 12 amino acids. Germline CDR1 and CDR2: SNHLY and FYNNEI. Trimming removed 11 bases from V and 6 bases from J, with 15 bases in between. In DNA form, the CDR3 reads TGTGCCGCGGGGGCGTCGCCCGATACGCAGTATTTT. Protein: CAAGASPDTQYF. The full variable domain, completed using reference TRBV2 and TRBJ2-3, is EPEVTQTPSHQVTQMGQEVILRCVPISNHLYFYWYRQILGQKVEFLVSFYNNEISEKSEIFDDQFSVERPDGSNFTLKIRSTKLEDSAMYFCAAGASPDTQYFGPGTRLTVL.

This clone has just one count. This chain links TRBV29-1 with TRBJ2-7; D may be TRBD2 (6 bases). The CDR3 covers 13 residues. Germline CDR1 is SQVTM and CDR2 is ANQGSEA. Trimming removed 4 bases from V and 4 bases from J, with 14 bases in between. Written as DNA, the CDR3 is TGCAGCGTTGGGGGAGGCACTGGGTACGAGCAGTACTTC. This gives the protein CSVGGGTGYEQYF.

In DNA form, the CDR3 reads TGTGCCACCAGTATGGGCCACACAGAGGAGCAGTTCTTC. This encodes CATSMGHTEEQFF. The chain employs TRBV15 and TRBJ2-1; D not resolved. Germline V CDR1 and CDR2: LNHNV, YYDKDF (reference sequence). The length of the CDR3 is 13 residues. V lost 6 bases to trimming and J lost 10 bases, with 16 bases between them. Looking up the rest from reference TRBV15 and TRBJ2-1 gives the full variable domain: DAMVIQNPRYQVTQFGKPVTLSCSQTLNHNVMYWYQQKSSQAPKLLFHYYDKDFNNEADTPDNFQSRRPNTSFCFLDIRSPGLGDTAMYLCATSMGHTEEQFFGPGTRLTVL.

The chain links TRBV19 to TRBJ2-7; D remains ambiguous. This CDR3 is 14 amino acids long. Germline CDR1 is LNHDA and CDR2 is SQIVND (reference sequence). The ends were cut back, 3 bases at V and 1 base at J, with 10 bases in the middle. The CDR3, as DNA: TGTGCCAGTAGTATCTCAGGTATTTCCTACGAGCAGTACTTC. This codes for CASSISGISYEQYF.